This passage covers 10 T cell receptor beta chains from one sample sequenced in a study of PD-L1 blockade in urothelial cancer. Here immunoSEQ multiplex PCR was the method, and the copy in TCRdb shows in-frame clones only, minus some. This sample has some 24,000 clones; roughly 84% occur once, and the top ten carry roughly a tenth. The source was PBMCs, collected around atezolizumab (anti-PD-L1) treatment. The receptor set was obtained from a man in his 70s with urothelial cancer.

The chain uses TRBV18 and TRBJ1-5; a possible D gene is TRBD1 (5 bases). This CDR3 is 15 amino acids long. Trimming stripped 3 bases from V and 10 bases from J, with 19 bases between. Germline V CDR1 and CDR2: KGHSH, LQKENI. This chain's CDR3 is CASSPAGTGGSPQHF. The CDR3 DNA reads TGTGCCAGCTCACCCGCTGGGACGGGGGGGTCTCCCCAGCATTTT.

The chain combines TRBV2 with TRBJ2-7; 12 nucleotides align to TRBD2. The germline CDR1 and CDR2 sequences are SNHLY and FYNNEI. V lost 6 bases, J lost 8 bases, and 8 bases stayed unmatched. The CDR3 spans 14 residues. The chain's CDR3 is CASSPLAGGPKQYF. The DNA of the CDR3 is TGTGCCAGCAGCCCACTAGCGGGAGGTCCCAAGCAGTACTTC.

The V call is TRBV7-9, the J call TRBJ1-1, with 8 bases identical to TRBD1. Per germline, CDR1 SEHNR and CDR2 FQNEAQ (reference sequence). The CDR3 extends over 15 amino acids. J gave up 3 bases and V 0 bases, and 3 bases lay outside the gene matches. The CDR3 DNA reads TGTGCCAGCAGCTTAGCGCCACAGGGGGACACTGAAGCTTTCTTT. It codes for CASSLAPQGDTEAFF. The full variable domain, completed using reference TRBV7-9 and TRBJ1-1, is DTGVSQNPRHKITKRGQNVTFRCDPISEHNRLYWYRQTLGQGPEFLTYFQNEAQLEKSRLLSDRFSAERPKGSFSTLEIQRTEQGDSAMYLCASSLAPQGDTEAFFGQGTRLTVV.

The CDR3 DNA reads as TGTGCCAGCAGTCCCCGTGGCAGACAAGAGACCCAGTACTTC. This encodes CASSPRGRQETQYF. The rearrangement joins TRBV28 to TRBJ2-5; D unresolved. Trimming pared 5 bases from V and 2 bases from J, leaving 12 bases between. This CDR3 region has 14 residues. Germline V gene lookup returns CDR1 MDHEN and CDR2 SYDVKM.

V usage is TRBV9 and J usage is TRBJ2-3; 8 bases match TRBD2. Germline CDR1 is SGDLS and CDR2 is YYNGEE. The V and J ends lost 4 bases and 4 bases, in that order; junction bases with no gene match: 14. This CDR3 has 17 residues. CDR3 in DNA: TGTGCCAGCAGCCAAGTTAGTGGAATAGCGGGGTCAGATACGCAGTATTTT. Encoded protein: CASSQVSGIAGSDTQYF.

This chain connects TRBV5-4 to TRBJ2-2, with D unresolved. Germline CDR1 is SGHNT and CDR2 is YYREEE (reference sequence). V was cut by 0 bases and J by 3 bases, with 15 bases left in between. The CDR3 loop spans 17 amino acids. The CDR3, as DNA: TGTGCCAGCAGCTTGGGGGCTATGACACCTGACACCGGGGAGCTGTTTTTT. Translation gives CASSLGAMTPDTGELFF.

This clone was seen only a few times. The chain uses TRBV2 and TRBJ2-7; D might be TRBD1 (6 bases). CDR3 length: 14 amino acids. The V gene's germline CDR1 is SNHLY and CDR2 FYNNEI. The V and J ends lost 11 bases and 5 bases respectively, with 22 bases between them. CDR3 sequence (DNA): TGTGCCGGCGGACCGGACAGTCGCCTCGACGAGCAGTACTTC. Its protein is CAGGPDSRLDEQYF.

Here the CDR3 reads CASSDKLRGREFYGYTF. DNA of the CDR3: TGCGCCAGCAGCGATAAACTCAGGGGGCGCGAATTCTATGGCTACACCTTC. This sequence joins TRBV5-1 and TRBJ1-2, with 8 nucleotides matching TRBD1. V was clipped by 4 bases and J by 4 bases; unmatched bases: 15. Germline V lookup: CDR1 SGHRS, CDR2 YFSETQ. The CDR3 totals 17 residues.

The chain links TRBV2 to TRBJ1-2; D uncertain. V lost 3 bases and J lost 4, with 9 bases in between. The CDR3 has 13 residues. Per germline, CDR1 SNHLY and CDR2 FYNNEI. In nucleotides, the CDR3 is TGTGCCAGCAGTGATACAGTCGGCTATGGCTACACCTTC. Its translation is CASSDTVGYGYTF. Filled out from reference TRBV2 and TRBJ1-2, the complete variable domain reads EPEVTQTPSHQVTQMGQEVILRCVPISNHLYFYWYRQILGQKVEFLVSFYNNEISEKSEIFDDQFSVERPDGSNFTLKIRSTKLEDSAMYFCASSDTVGYGYTFGSGTRLTVV.

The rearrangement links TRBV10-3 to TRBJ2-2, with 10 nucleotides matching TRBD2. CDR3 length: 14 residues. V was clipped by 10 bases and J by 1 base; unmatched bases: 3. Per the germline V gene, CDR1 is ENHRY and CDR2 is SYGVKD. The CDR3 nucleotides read TGTGCCACCAGCGGGAGGGGGAACACCGGGGAGCTGTTTTTT. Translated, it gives CATSGRGNTGELFF.